Shown below are 30 T cell receptor beta chains from a single sample sequenced in a study of response to subunit inactivated influenza vaccine. TCRdb recomputed calls from the RT-PCR reads with MiXCR, one row per CDR3 protein. The table includes hundreds of thousands of distinct CDR3 sequences, roughly 10% detected once. In addition, the sample was reused for a study of T cells expressing NK-cell markers. As that report states: TCR beta cDNA was generated via 5'RACE template switching incorporating UMIs.

The sample consisted of PBMCs from blood, taken on the day of vaccination. The source of these receptors is a man aged 45-65 years who received an inactivated influenza vaccine.

This clonotype was recorded at least ten times. The chain is built from TRBV6-2 or TRBV6-3 and TRBJ1-2; tentative D call: TRBD1 (5 bases). The germline V gene encodes CDR1 MNHEY and CDR2 SVGEGT. The CDR3 extends over 16 amino acids. Trimming removed 2 bases from V and 0 bases from J, with 13 bases in between. CDR3 bases: TGTGCCAGCAGTTACCGAGTGGGGGATCCTAACTATGGCTACACCTTC. Translated: CASSYRVGDPNYGYTF.

The chain employs TRBV7-9 and TRBJ2-7; maybe TRBD1 (5 bases). V was pared by 3 bases and J by 2 bases, with 11 bases between. The CDR3 extends over 14 amino acids. CDR1 is SEHNR, CDR2 FQNEAQ, per germline (reference sequence). This CDR3 is CASSFQTAAYEQYF. The CDR3, as DNA: TGTGCCAGCAGCTTTCAGACAGCCGCCTACGAGCAGTACTTC.

V is TRBV11-2 and J is TRBJ2-5; 12 nucleotides line up with TRBD2. The CDR3 loop spans 16 amino acids. Germline trimming cut 2 bases from V and 9 bases from J; bases unmatched to any gene: 10. CDR1 and CDR2 (germline): SGHAT, FQNNGV. Written as DNA, the CDR3 is TGTGCCAGCAGCTTAACGCGACTAGCGGGAGAGGGGTCCCAGTACTTC. This sequence encodes CASSLTRLAGEGSQYF. The whole variable domain, remainder taken from reference TRBV11-2 and TRBJ2-5, is EAGVAQSPRYKIIEKRQSVAFWCNPISGHATLYWYQQILGQGPKLLIQFQNNGVVDDSQLPKDRFSAERLKGVDSTLKIQPAKLEDSAVYLCASSLTRLAGEGSQYFGPGTRLLVL.

This sequence joins TRBV12-3 or TRBV12-4 and TRBJ2-5; 8 bases match TRBD1. The trim removed 3 bases at V and 4 bases at J, leaving 4 bases unmatched. The CDR3 contains 14 residues. In DNA form, the CDR3 reads TGTGCCAGCAGTTTCAGGGGGCCTATAGAGACCCAGTACTTC. It is translated as CASSFRGPIETQYF.

The chain employs TRBV6-5 and TRBJ2-1; 7 bases align to TRBD1. The trim removed 2 bases at V and 6 bases at J, leaving 7 bases unmatched. Germline assignment: CDR1 MNHEY and CDR2 SVGAGI. CDR3 length: 15 amino acids. CDR3 nucleotide sequence: TGTGCCAGCAGTTACGGGCAGGGGGTCCTCAATGAGCAGTTCTTC. This gives the protein CASSYGQGVLNEQFF.

This chain joins TRBV27 and TRBJ2-7, with no clear D. CDR1 is MNHEY and CDR2 is SMNVEV in the germline V gene (reference sequence). CDR3 length equals 15 residues. The germline V and J ends were trimmed by 3 bases and 6 bases, with 18 bases remaining between them. CDR3 DNA sequence: TGTGCCAGCAGTTTCTCGGGCCTGTCCCCAACCGAGCAGTACTTC. It yields the protein CASSFSGLSPTEQYF.

A few counts support this clonotype. The chain couples TRBV28 to TRBJ1-5, with 7 bases fitting TRBD1. The CDR3 contains 15 residues. Germline V gene data show CDR1 as MDHEN and CDR2 as SYDVKM. V shed 6 bases, J shed 2 bases, and the junction held 7 bases outside the gene matches. CDR3 in amino acids: CASSPGTARNQPQHF. The CDR3, as DNA: TGTGCCAGCAGCCCCGGGACAGCCCGCAATCAGCCCCAGCATTTT.

This chain uses TRBV18 with TRBJ2-1, with D perhaps TRBD1 (6 bases). The CDR3 length is 13 residues. The ends were cut back, 3 bases at V and 7 bases at J, with 10 bases in the middle. CDR1 is KGHSH, CDR2 LQKENI, per germline. The CDR3 nucleotides read TGTGCCAGCTCACCCTACAGGGAGAATGAGCAGTTCTTC. Its translation is CASSPYRENEQFF.

This clonotype was found a few times. This sequence joins TRBV7-8 and TRBJ2-4; TRBD2 matches 8 bases. CDR3 length: 13 residues. With 5 bases clipped from V and 12 bases from J, the junction kept 9 bases outside the gene matches. Germline values: CDR1 SGHVS, CDR2 FQNEAQ. The DNA for the CDR3 is TGTGCCAGCAGCCAGAATACGGGGGGGAATCAGTACTTC. Translation: CASSQNTGGNQYF.

The chain has TRBV7-9 and TRBJ1-2; unclear D gene. The CDR3 loop spans 15 amino acids. Germline V gives CDR1 SEHNR, CDR2 FQNEAQ (reference sequence). Trimming left V 4 bases short and J 4 bases short, with 16 bases between. The CDR3 spells CASSSIDFPSYGYTF. The CDR3 DNA follows: TGTGCCAGCAGCTCAATCGACTTCCCCTCCTATGGCTACACCTTC.

This chain connects TRBV19 to TRBJ2-1; 7 bases are shared with TRBD1. The J segment lost 3 bases and the V segment lost 1 base, leaving 6 bases of the junction unmatched. This CDR3 has 16 residues. The germline V gene has CDR1 LNHDA and CDR2 SQIVND (reference sequence). CDR3 amino acids: CASSIVRRGNYNEQFF. CDR3 DNA sequence: TGTGCCAGTAGTATAGTGCGCAGGGGGAACTACAATGAGCAGTTCTTC.

The CDR3: CASNPFGTSGGAGEQFF. For the CDR3, the DNA is TGCGCCAGCAACCCCTTCGGGACTAGCGGGGGGGCCGGTGAGCAGTTCTTC. V gene TRBV5-1 combines with J gene TRBJ2-1, with 16 nucleotides matching TRBD2. The CDR3 sequence is 17 residues long. V was pared by 6 bases and J by 9 bases, with 12 bases of the junction left unmatched. Germline values: CDR1 SGHRS, CDR2 YFSETQ.

DNA for the CDR3: TGTGCCAGCAGTTCCATGACCACCGGGGAGCTGTTTTTT. As protein: CASSSMTTGELFF. The chain is built from TRBV6-2 or TRBV6-3 and TRBJ2-2; D is undetermined. Trimming removed 4 bases from V and 4 bases from J, with 7 bases in between. The CDR3 totals 13 residues. Germline CDR1 MNHEY, CDR2 SVGEGT.

The rearrangement links TRBV5-1 to TRBJ1-4; 7 bases match TRBD1. The germline V gene encodes CDR1 SGHRS and CDR2 YFSETQ. Trimming removed 5 bases from V and 7 bases from J; junction bases left unmatched: 14. The CDR3 sequence is 16 residues long. DNA of the CDR3: TGCGCCAGCAGGGCAGCCGGGACAGCCATGGGTGAAAAACTGTTTTTT. Its translation: CASRAAGTAMGEKLFF.

This chain uses TRBV20-1 with TRBJ2-7; D possibly matches TRBD1 or TRBD2 (5 bases each). CDR1 and CDR2 (germline): DFQATT, SNEGSKA (reference sequence). Trimming took off 2 bases at V and 2 bases at J, with 10 bases between the two ends. CDR3 length: 13 residues. The CDR3 protein is CSARSGTTYEQYF. The DNA of the CDR3 is TGCAGTGCTAGATCTGGGACCACCTACGAGCAGTACTTC.

In its sample, this clonotype was seen a few times. This chain connects TRBV3-1 to TRBJ1-1; a possible D gene is TRBD1 (5 bases). The V end was cut by 0 bases, the J end by 5 bases, with 13 bases between. Germline assignment: CDR1 LGHDT and CDR2 YNNKEL (reference sequence). The CDR3 is 15 amino acids. Here the CDR3 DNA reads TGTGCCAGCAGCCAAGAATACAGGCTGGGAACTGAAGCTTTCTTT. This codes for CASSQEYRLGTEAFF.

This clonotype was seen a handful of times. The chain carries TRBV25-1 and TRBJ2-4; unclear D gene. In germline, CDR1 is MGHDK, CDR2 SYGVNS. Trimming stripped 5 bases from V and 8 bases from J, with 10 bases between. This CDR3 has 12 residues. The chain's CDR3 is CASSRWGDIQYF. As DNA, the CDR3 is TGTGCCAGCAGTCGCTGGGGTGACATTCAGTACTTC.

A few counts support this clonotype. The chain combines TRBV29-1 with TRBJ2-7; 7 nucleotides agree with TRBD1. Germline CDR1 and CDR2: SQVTM and ANQGSEA. V was clipped by 6 bases and J by 6 bases; unmatched bases: 14. The CDR3 contains 14 residues. The CDR3, as DNA: TGCAGCGTAGCGCAGACAGGGATCGGCGGCGAGCAGTACTTC. It specifies CSVAQTGIGGEQYF.

This clonotype was seen a few times. The chain uses TRBV27 and TRBJ2-3; D unresolved. V was trimmed by 6 bases and J by 2 bases, leaving 15 bases between them. CDR1 and CDR2 (germline): MNHEY, SMNVEV (reference sequence). This CDR3 spans 15 amino acids. CDR3 residues: CASRKNLVTTDTQYF. The CDR3 nucleotides are TGTGCCAGCAGGAAAAACTTAGTAACCACAGATACGCAGTATTTT.

The rearrangement uses TRBV11-2 and TRBJ2-7; perhaps TRBD1 as D (5 bases). V was clipped by 1 base and J by 3 bases, with 13 bases between them. Germline V gives CDR1 SGHAT, CDR2 FQNNGV. The CDR3 has 15 residues. CDR3 sequence reads: CASSLVGAGIYEQYF. The CDR3 nucleotides read TGTGCCAGCAGCTTAGTTGGGGCAGGGATCTACGAGCAGTACTTC.

This clonotype was counted a few times. The chain joins TRBV20-1 to TRBJ2-5; D is possibly TRBD2 (6 bases). This CDR3 is built from 17 residues. V was trimmed by 3 bases and J by 4 bases, leaving 24 bases between them. Germline CDR1 DFQATT, CDR2 SNEGSKA (reference sequence). In nucleotides, the CDR3 is TGCAGTGCTAGGGGAGCAAAAGGAGGGCGGGTTGGAGAGACCCAGTACTTC. Protein product: CSARGAKGGRVGETQYF.

The CDR3 sequence: CASSPRGGWTEGNEQFF. The CDR3 DNA follows: TGTGCCAGCAGCCCGAGGGGGGGGTGGACTGAGGGGAATGAGCAGTTCTTC. V usage is TRBV7-2 and J usage is TRBJ2-1; possible D gene TRBD2, 7 bases. V lost 5 bases, J lost 7 bases, and 24 bases lay in between. Germline assignment: CDR1 SGHTA and CDR2 FQGNSA. The CDR3 contains 17 residues.

This clonotype was seen ten or more times. V usage is TRBV12-5 and J usage is TRBJ2-1; 9 positions agree with TRBD1. This CDR3 is 15 amino acids long. Germline values: CDR1 LGHNT, CDR2 FRNRAP. Losses at the gene ends were 6 bases for V and 8 bases for J; bases not matched to a gene: 11. The CDR3 nucleotides are TGTGCTAGTGGGGCCGGGACAGGGACCTTGGATGAGCAGTTCTTC. Translating it yields CASGAGTGTLDEQFF. Drawing the rest from reference TRBV12-5 and TRBJ2-1, the complete variable domain is DARVTQTPRHKVTEMGQEVTMRCQPILGHNTVFWYRQTMMQGLELLAYFRNRAPLDDSGMPKDRFSAEMPDATLATLKIQPSEPRDSAVYFCASGAGTGTLDEQFFGPGTRLTVL.

The rearrangement uses TRBV9 and TRBJ2-5; D gene uncertain. The V gene lost 1 base and the J gene lost 1 base, with 8 bases spanning the gap. CDR3 length equals 14 residues. CDR1 and CDR2 from the germline V gene are SGDLS and YYNGEE. The DNA of the CDR3 is TGTGCCAGCAGCGTAAGCAGCAGCCAAGAGACCCAGTACTTC. Its translation is CASSVSSSQETQYF. Variable domain in full (rest from reference TRBV9 and TRBJ2-5): DSGVTQTPKHLITATGQRVTLRCSPRSGDLSVYWYQQSLDQGLQFLIQYYNGEERAKGNILERFSAQQFPDLHSELNLSSLELGDSALYFCASSVSSSQETQYFGPGTRLLVL.

V usage is TRBV20-1 and J usage is TRBJ1-5; TRBD1 aligns across 8 bases. Trimming removed 4 bases from V and 6 bases from J; junction bases left unmatched: 8. The CDR3 runs to 14 residues. Germline V gives CDR1 DFQATT, CDR2 SNEGSKA (reference sequence). The CDR3 sequence is CSAISRGQGQPQHF. The DNA for the CDR3 is TGCAGTGCTATCAGCAGGGGGCAAGGTCAGCCCCAGCATTTT.

This clonotype was seen a handful of times. The chain couples TRBV10-2 to TRBJ2-1; TRBD2 matches 9 bases. V trimming: 8 bases; J trimming: 8 bases; junction bases outside the gene matches: 7. The CDR3 contains 13 residues. Germline CDR1 and CDR2: WSHSY and SAAADI. The DNA for the CDR3 is TGCGCCAGCTGGGCGGGGGGGCTTCATGAGCAGTTCTTC. Translated, it gives CASWAGGLHEQFF.

The table lists this clonotype with a few counts. The chain combines TRBV20-1 with TRBJ2-1, with D perhaps TRBD2 (6 bases). The CDR3 sequence is 14 residues long. V was clipped by 1 base and J by 9 bases, with 16 bases between them. Germline-derived CDR1 and CDR2 are DFQATT and SNEGSKA (reference sequence). Here the CDR3 DNA reads TGCAGTGCTAGAGCATCCAGGATGGGGGGTGAGCAGTTCTTC. Protein sequence: CSARASRMGGEQFF.

In this sample, this clonotype turned up a few times. The chain has TRBV6-1 and TRBJ2-7; perhaps D is TRBD1 or TRBD2 (5 bases each). The germline gives CDR1 MNHNS, CDR2 SASEGT. The V end lost 5 bases, the J end lost 0 bases, and 20 bases lay between the germline ends. The CDR3 is 17 amino acids. The CDR3 loop is CASSTRDGVGRSYEQYF. Here the CDR3 DNA reads TGTGCCAGCAGTACAAGGGACGGAGTCGGGCGCTCCTACGAGCAGTACTTC.

This clonotype was recorded a few times. DNA for the CDR3: TGTGCCAGCAGCCCAACCCTCCGTGAGCAGTTCTTC. It specifies CASSPTLREQFF. The chain combines TRBV11-2 with TRBJ2-1; D gene unclear. Trimming took off 5 bases at V and 9 bases at J, with 11 bases between the two ends. Germline CDR1 and CDR2: SGHAT and FQNNGV. The CDR3 has 12 residues. The full variable domain, with the rest looked up from reference TRBV11-2 and TRBJ2-1, is EAGVAQSPRYKIIEKRQSVAFWCNPISGHATLYWYQQILGQGPKLLIQFQNNGVVDDSQLPKDRFSAERLKGVDSTLKIQPAKLEDSAVYLCASSPTLREQFFGPGTRLTVL.

At least ten counts were recorded for this clonotype. This chain's CDR3 is CASSTRDANEQFF. CDR3 DNA: TGTGCCAGTAGTACCAGGGATGCTAATGAGCAGTTCTTC. This rearrangement joins TRBV19 to TRBJ2-1, with a tentative D call TRBD1 (5 bases). Between the trimmed V and J ends, which lost 4 bases and 7 bases, there was a span of 11 bases. Looked up from germline, CDR1 is LNHDA and CDR2 is SQIVND (reference sequence). The length of the CDR3 is 13 residues.